This T cell receptor (beta chain) was sequenced in a study of long-term antiretroviral therapy in people with HIV. This was the immunoSEQ v3.0 assay at survey level. Method: immunoSEQ multiplex PCR; TCRdb's copy keeps in-frame clones and lacks some. This table holds about 22,000 clones, 86% found once. The source material was unsorted PBMCs, sampled 1.3 years after starting antiretroviral therapy. This sequence was found in a man aged 55-75 years with HIV.

CDR3 nucleotides: TGTGCCAGCATATTAGCCAACGTCCTGACTTTC. This sequence encodes CASILANVLTF. The gene calls are TRBV7-9 and TRBJ2-6; no firm D call. CDR3 length: 11 residues. CDR1 is SEHNR, CDR2 FQNEAQ, per germline (reference sequence). V gave up 7 bases and J gave up 7 bases, with 5 bases separating them.